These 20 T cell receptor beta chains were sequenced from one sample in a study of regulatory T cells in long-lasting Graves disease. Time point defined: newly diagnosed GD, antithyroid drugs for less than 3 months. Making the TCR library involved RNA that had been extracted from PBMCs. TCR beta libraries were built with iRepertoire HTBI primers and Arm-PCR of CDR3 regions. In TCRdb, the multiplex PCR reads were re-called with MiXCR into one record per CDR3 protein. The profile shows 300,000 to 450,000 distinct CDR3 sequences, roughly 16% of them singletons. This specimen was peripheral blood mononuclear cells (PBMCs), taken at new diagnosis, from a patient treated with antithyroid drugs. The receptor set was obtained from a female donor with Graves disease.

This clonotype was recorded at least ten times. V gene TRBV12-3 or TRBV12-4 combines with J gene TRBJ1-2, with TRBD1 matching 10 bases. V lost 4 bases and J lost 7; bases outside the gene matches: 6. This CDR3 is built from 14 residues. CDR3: CASSSGTGESGYTF. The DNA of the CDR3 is TGTGCCAGCAGTTCAGGGACAGGGGAGTCTGGCTACACCTTC.

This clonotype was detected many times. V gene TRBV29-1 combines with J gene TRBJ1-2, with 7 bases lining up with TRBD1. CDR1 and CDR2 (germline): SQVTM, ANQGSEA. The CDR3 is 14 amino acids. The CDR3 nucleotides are TGCAACGTCGAAGTTACAGGGGTCGACTATGGCTACACCTTC. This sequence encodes CNVEVTGVDYGYTF.

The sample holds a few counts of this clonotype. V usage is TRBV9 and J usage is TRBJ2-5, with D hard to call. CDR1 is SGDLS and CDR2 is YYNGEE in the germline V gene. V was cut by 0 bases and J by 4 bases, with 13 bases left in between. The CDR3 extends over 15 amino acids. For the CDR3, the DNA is TGTGCCAGCAGCGTAGGCCGCGTTCGGATAGAGACCCAGTACTTC. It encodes CASSVGRVRIETQYF.

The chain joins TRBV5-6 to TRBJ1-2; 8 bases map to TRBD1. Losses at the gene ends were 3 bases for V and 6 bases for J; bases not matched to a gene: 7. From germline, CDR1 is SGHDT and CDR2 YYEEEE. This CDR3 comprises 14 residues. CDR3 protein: CASSSRQGRNGYTF. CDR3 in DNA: TGTGCCAGCAGCTCCCGACAGGGGAGGAATGGCTACACCTTC.

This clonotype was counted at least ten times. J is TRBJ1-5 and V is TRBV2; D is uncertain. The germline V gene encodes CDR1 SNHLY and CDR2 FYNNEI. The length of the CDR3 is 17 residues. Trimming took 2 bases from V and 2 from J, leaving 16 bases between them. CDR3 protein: CASSEIFKRKGNQPQHF. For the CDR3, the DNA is TGTGCCAGCAGTGAAATTTTCAAAAGGAAAGGCAATCAGCCCCAGCATTTT.

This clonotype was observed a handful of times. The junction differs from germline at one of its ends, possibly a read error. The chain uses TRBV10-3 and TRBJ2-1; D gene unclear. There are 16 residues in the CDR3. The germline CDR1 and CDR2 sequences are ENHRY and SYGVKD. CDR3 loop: CATSDLATASAKEQFF. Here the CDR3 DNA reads TGTGCCACCAGTGATTTGGCGACCGCGTCCGCAAAAGAGCAGTTCTTC.

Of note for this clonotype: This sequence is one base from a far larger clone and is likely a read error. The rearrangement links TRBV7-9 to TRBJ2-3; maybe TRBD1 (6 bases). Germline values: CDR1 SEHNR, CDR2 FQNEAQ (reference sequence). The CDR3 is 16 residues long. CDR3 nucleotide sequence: TGTGCCTGCAGCCCCGGGACCATCCTAGGGGGAGATACGCAGTATTTT. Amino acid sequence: CACSPGTILGGDTQYF. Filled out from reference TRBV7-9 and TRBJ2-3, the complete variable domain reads DTGVSQNPRHKITKRGQNVTFRCDPISEHNRLYWYRQTLGQGPEFLTYFQNEAQLEKSRLLSDRFSAERPKGSFSTLEIQRTEQGDSAMYLCACSPGTILGGDTQYFGPGTRLTVL.

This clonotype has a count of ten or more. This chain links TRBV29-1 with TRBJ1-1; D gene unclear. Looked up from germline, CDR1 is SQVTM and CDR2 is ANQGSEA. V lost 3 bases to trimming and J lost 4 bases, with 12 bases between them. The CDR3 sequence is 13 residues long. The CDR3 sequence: CSVDGFEATEAFF. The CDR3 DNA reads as TGCAGCGTTGACGGTTTTGAGGCCACTGAAGCTTTCTTT.

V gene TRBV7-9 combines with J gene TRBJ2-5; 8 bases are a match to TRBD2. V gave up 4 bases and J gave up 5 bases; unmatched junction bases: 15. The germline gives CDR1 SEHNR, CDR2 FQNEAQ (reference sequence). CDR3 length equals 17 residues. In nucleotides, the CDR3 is TGTGCCAGCAGCTCATCCGGGACTAGTCTCAGCGGGGAGACCCAGTACTTC. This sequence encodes CASSSSGTSLSGETQYF.

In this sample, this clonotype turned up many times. The CDR3: CASTRAWGEQYF. CDR3 DNA sequence: TGTGCCAGCACCCGAGCTTGGGGCGAGCAGTACTTC. This rearrangement joins TRBV13 to TRBJ2-7; D is uncertain. Germline V gene lookup returns CDR1 PRHDT and CDR2 FYEKMQ (reference sequence). The V gene lost 7 bases and the J gene lost 6 bases, with 13 bases spanning the gap. The CDR3 has 12 amino acids.

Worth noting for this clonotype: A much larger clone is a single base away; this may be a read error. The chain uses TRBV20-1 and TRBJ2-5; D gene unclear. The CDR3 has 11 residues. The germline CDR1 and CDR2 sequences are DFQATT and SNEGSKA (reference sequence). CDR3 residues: CGARNQETQYF. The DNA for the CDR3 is TGCGGTGCAAGGAACCAAGAGACCCAGTACTTC.

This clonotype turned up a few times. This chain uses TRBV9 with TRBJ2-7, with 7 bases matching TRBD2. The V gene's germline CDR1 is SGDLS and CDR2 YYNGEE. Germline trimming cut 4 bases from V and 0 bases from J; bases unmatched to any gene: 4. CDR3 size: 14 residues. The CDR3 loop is CASSISGDSYEQYF. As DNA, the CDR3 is TGTGCCAGCAGCATCAGCGGGGACTCCTACGAGCAGTACTTC.

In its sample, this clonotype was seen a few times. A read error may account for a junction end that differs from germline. Here the CDR3 reads CASSLGPGRTANGELFF. CDR3 nucleotides: TGTGCCAGCAGTTTGGGCCCAGGGCGAACCGCCAACGGGGAGCTGTTTTTT. The chain links TRBV5-5 to TRBJ2-2, with D perhaps TRBD1 (5 bases). The CDR3 loop spans 17 amino acids. Germline assignment: CDR1 SGHKS and CDR2 YYEKEE (reference sequence). The full variable domain, rest sourced from reference TRBV5-5 and TRBJ2-2, is DAGVTQSPTHLIKTRGQQVTLRCSPISGHKSVSWYQQVLGQGPQFIFQYYEKEERGRGNFPDRFSARQFPNYSSELNVNALLLGDSALYLCASSLGPGRTANGELFFGEGSRLTVL.

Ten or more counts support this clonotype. In nucleotides, the CDR3 is TGTGCCAGCAGCGCCGACAGCCACATGAACACTGAAGCTTTCTTT. It encodes CASSADSHMNTEAFF. This chain joins TRBV7-9 and TRBJ1-1; D may be TRBD1 (5 bases). CDR1 SEHNR and CDR2 FQNEAQ come from the germline V gene (reference sequence). Trimming took off 5 bases at V and 0 bases at J, with 13 bases between the two ends. This CDR3 spans 15 amino acids.

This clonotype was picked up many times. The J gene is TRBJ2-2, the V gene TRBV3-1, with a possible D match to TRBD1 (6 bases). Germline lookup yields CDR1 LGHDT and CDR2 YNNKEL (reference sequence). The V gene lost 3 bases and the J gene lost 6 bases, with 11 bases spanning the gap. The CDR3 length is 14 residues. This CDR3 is CASSHTTGSGELFF. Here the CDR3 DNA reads TGTGCCAGCAGCCACACCACAGGGTCCGGGGAGCTGTTTTTT.

The CDR3 region has the DNA TGTGCCAGCAGCCAACAGTTGACCTGGGGGACTGAAGCTTTCTTT. Translation gives CASSQQLTWGTEAFF. This chain connects TRBV7-8 to TRBJ1-1; the D gene is possibly TRBD1 (5 bases). Germline assignment: CDR1 SGHVS and CDR2 FQNEAQ. Trimming pared 5 bases from V and 5 bases from J, leaving 18 bases between. There are 15 residues in the CDR3.

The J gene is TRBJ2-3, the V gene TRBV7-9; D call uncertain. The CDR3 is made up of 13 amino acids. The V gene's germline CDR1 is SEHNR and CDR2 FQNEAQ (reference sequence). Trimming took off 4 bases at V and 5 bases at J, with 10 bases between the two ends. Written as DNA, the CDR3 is TGTGCCAGCAGCTCCGGACGAGGAGATACGCAGTATTTT. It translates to CASSSGRGDTQYF. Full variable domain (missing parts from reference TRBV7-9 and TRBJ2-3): DTGVSQNPRHKITKRGQNVTFRCDPISEHNRLYWYRQTLGQGPEFLTYFQNEAQLEKSRLLSDRFSAERPKGSFSTLEIQRTEQGDSAMYLCASSSGRGDTQYFGPGTRLTVL.

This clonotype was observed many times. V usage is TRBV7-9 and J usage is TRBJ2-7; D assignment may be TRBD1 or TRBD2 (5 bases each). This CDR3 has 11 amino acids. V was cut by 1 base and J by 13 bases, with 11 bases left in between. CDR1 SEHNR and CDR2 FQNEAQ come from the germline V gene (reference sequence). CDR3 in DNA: TGTGCCAGCAGCTTAGGGGGACCACGATACTTC. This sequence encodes CASSLGGPRYF.

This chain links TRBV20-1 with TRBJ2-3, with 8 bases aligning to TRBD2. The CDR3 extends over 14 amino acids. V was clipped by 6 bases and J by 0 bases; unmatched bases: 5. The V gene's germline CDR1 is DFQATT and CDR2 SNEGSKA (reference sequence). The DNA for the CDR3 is TGCAGTGCCTACAGCGGGGGAAGCACAGATACGCAGTATTTT. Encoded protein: CSAYSGGSTDTQYF.

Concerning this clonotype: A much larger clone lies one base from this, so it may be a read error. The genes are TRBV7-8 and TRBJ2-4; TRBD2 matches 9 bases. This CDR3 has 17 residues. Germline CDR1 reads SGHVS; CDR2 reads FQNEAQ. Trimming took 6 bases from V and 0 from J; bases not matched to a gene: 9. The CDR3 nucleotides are TGTGCCAGCAGGCCCTTTAGCGGGAGTGTAGCCAAAAACATTCAGTACTTC. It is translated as CASRPFSGSVAKNIQYF.